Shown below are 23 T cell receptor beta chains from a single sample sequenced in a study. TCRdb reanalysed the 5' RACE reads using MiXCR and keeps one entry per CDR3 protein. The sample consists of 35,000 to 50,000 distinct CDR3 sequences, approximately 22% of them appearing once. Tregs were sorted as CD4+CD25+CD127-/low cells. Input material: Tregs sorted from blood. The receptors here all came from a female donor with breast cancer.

CDR3 in amino acids: CASSLSGEGRYEQYF. The CDR3 nucleotides read TGTGCCAGCAGCTTATCGGGGGAGGGCCGGTACGAGCAGTACTTC. This chain uses TRBV7-6 with TRBJ2-7; 7 positions agree with TRBD2. V shed 2 bases and J 4 bases; nucleotides not matched to a gene: 8. The CDR3 loop spans 15 amino acids. Germline loops: CDR1 SGHVS, CDR2 FNYEAQ.

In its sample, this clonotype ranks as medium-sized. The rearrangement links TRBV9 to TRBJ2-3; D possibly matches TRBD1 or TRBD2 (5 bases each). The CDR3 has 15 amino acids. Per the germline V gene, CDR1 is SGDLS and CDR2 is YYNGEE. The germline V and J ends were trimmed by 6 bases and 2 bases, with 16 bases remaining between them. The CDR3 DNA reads TGTGCCAGCACCTCTTCAGGGACCAACACAGATACGCAGTATTTT. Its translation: CASTSSGTNTDTQYF.

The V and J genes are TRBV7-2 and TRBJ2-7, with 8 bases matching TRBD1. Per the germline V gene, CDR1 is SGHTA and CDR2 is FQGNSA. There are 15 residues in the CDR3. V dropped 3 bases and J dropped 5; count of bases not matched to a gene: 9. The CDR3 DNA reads TGTGCCAGCAGCTTGTGGACAGGGAAAGTCAACGAGCAGTACTTC. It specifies CASSLWTGKVNEQYF.

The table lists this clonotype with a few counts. CDR3: CASSLAGWSTEAFF. CDR3 in DNA: TGTGCCAGCAGCTTAGCGGGGTGGAGCACTGAAGCTTTCTTT. The V and J genes are TRBV7-2 and TRBJ1-1; D uncertain. Between the trimmed V and J ends, which lost 0 bases and 4 bases, there was a span of 9 bases. CDR1 SGHTA and CDR2 FQGNSA come from the germline V gene. CDR3 length: 14 residues.

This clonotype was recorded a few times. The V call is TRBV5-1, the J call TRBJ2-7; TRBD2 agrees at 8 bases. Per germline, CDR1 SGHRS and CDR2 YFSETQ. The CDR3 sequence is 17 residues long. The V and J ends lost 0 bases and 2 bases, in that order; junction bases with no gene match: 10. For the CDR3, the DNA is TGCGCCAGCAGCTTGGAACTCTCCGGGACTAGACCCTACGAGCAGTACTTC. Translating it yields CASSLELSGTRPYEQYF.

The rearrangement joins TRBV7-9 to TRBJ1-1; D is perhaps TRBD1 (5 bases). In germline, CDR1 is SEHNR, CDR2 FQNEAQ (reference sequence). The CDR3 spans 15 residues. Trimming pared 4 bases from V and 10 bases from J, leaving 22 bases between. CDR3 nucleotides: TGTGCCAGCAGCTGGCTGGGGAGGGGCGATCTGGGAGCTTTCTTT. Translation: CASSWLGRGDLGAFF.

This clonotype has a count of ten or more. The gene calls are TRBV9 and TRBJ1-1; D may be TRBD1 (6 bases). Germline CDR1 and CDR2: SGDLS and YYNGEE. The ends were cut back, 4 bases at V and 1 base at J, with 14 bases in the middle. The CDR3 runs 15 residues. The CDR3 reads CASSLWGGPNTEAFF. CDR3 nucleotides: TGTGCCAGCAGCCTCTGGGGGGGCCCGAACACTGAAGCTTTCTTT.

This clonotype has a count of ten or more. Here the CDR3 DNA reads TGTGCCAGCAGCTCGCCACGACTGCCGATGGAGCAGTTCTTC. It is translated as CASSSPRLPMEQFF. The chain links TRBV11-2 to TRBJ2-1; no reliable D call. The length of the CDR3 is 14 residues. Deletions cut 4 bases from V and 10 bases from J, with 17 bases between. Per germline, CDR1 SGHAT and CDR2 FQNNGV. Variable domain in full (rest from reference TRBV11-2 and TRBJ2-1): EAGVAQSPRYKIIEKRQSVAFWCNPISGHATLYWYQQILGQGPKLLIQFQNNGVVDDSQLPKDRFSAERLKGVDSTLKIQPAKLEDSAVYLCASSSPRLPMEQFFGPGTRLTVL.

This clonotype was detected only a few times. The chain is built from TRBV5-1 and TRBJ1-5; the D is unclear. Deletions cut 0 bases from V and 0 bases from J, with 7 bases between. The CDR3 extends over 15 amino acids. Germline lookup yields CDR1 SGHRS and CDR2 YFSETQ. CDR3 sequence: CASSLGPSSNQPQHF. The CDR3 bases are TGCGCCAGCAGCTTGGGACCGAGTAGCAATCAGCCCCAGCATTTT.

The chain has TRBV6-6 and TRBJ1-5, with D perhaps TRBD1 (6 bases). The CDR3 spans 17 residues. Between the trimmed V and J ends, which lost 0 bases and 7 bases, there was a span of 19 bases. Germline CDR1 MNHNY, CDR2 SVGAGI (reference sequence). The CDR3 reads CASSYSSPQGLNQPQHF. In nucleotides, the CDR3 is TGTGCCAGCAGTTACTCGAGCCCCCAGGGGTTGAACCAGCCCCAGCATTTT.

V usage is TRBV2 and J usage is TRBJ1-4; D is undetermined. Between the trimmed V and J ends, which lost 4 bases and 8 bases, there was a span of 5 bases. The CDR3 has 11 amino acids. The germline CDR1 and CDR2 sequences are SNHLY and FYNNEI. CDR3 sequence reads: CASSVTEKLFF. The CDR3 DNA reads TGTGCCAGCAGTGTGACGGAAAAACTGTTTTTT.

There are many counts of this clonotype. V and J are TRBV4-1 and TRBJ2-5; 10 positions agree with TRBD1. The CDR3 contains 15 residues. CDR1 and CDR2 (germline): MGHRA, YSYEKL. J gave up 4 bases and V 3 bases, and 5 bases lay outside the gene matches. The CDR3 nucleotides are TGCGCCAGCAGCCACCCCGGACAGGGGGTAGAGACCCAGTACTTC. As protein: CASSHPGQGVETQYF.

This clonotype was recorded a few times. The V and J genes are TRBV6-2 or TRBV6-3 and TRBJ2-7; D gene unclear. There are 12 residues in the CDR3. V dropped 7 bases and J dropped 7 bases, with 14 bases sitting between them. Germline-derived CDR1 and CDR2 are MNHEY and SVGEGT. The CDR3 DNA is TGTGCCAGCACCACCAGAGTGGGGGAGCAGTACTTC. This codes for CASTTRVGEQYF.

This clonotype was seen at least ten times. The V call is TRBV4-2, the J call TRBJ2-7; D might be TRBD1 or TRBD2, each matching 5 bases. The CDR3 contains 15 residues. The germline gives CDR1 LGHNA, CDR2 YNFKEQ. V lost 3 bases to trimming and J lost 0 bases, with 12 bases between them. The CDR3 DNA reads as TGTGCCAGCAGCCAGTCCGGGACCATCTCCTACGAGCAGTACTTC. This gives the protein CASSQSGTISYEQYF.

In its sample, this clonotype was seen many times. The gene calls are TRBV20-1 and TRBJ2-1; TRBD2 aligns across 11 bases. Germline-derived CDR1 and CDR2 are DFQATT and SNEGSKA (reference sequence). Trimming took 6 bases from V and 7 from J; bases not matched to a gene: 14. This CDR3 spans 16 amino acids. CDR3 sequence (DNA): TGCAGTGCCACGGGGGGGCTAGCGGGAGGTGGGAATGAGCAGTTCTTC. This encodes CSATGGLAGGGNEQFF.

The CDR3 sequence is CASSHRTVRAGGGYTF. CDR3 DNA: TGTGCCAGCAGCCACCGGACAGTTAGAGCCGGTGGTGGCTACACCTTC. The V and J genes are TRBV28 and TRBJ1-2; the D gene is possibly TRBD1 (6 bases). Trimming removed 6 bases at V and 7 bases at J, with 24 bases between. The CDR3 sequence is 16 residues long. Per germline, CDR1 MDHEN and CDR2 SYDVKM.

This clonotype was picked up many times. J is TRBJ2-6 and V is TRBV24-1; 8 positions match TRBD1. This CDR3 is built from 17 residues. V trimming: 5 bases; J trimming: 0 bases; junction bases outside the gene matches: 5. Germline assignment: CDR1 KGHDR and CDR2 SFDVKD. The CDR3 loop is CATSGRDRYSGANVLTF. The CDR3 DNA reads TGTGCCACCAGTGGCCGGGACAGGTACTCTGGGGCCAACGTCCTGACTTTC.

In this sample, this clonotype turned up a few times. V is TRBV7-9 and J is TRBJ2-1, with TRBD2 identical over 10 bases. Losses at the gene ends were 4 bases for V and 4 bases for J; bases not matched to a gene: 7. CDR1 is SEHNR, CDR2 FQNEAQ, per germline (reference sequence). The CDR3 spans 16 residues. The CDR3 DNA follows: TGTGCCAGCAGCTCAACTAGCGGGACAATTTACAATGAGCAGTTCTTC. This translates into CASSSTSGTIYNEQFF. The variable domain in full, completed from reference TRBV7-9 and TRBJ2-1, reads DTGVSQNPRHKITKRGQNVTFRCDPISEHNRLYWYRQTLGQGPEFLTYFQNEAQLEKSRLLSDRFSAERPKGSFSTLEIQRTEQGDSAMYLCASSSTSGTIYNEQFFGPGTRLTVL.

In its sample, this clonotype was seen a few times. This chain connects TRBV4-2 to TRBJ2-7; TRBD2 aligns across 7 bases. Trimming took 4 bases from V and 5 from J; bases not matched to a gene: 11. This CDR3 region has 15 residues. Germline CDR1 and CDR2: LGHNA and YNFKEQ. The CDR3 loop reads CASSRSLGGSNEQYF. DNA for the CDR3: TGTGCCAGCAGCCGCTCACTGGGCGGGAGCAACGAGCAGTACTTC.

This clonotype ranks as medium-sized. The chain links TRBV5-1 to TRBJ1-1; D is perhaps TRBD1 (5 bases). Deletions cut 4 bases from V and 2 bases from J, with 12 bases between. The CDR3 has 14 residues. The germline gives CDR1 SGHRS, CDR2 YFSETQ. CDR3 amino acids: CASSLNGGNTEAFF. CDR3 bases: TGCGCCAGCAGCCTGAACGGGGGTAACACTGAAGCTTTCTTT.

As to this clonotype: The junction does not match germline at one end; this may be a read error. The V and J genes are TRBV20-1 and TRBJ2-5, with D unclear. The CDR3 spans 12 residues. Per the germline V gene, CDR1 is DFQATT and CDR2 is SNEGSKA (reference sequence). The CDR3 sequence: CSASPPGEIQYF. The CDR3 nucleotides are TGCAGTGCGAGCCCACCTGGAGAGATCCAGTACTTC.

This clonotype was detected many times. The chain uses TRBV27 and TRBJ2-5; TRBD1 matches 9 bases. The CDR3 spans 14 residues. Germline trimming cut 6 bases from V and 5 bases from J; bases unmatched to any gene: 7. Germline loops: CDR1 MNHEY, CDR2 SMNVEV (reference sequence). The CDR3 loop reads CASSTTGGLETQYF. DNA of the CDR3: TGTGCCAGCAGCACTACAGGGGGCCTTGAGACCCAGTACTTC.

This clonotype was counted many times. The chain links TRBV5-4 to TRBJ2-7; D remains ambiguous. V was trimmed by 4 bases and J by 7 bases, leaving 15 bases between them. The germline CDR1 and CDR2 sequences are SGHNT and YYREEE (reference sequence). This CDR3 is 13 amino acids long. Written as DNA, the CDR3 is TGTGCCAGCAGCCTGTTCGTAGGGCGTGAGCAGTACTTC. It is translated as CASSLFVGREQYF.